The entry below gives a single T cell receptor (beta chain) sequence along with its context. What it binds is not known. The CDR3 covers 16 residues. J lost 4 bases, V lost 0 bases, and 6 bases had no gene match. The germline V gene has CDR1 DFQATT and CDR2 SNEGSKA (reference sequence). The entry originates in a study of T cells in Graves' hyperthyroidism and ophthalmopathy. Study conclusions and caveats: Most thyroid-expanded clonotypes above 0.001 were also found in blood.

Source material for PBMCs was around 10 ml fresh peripheral blood. RNA transcripts served as the template for amplifying TCR beta CDR3 regions. When the TCR CDR3 underwent first-round RT-PCR, the HTBI primer set was used. TCRdb re-derived calls from the multiplex PCR reads in MiXCR, one entry per CDR3 protein. Of a few hundred thousand distinct CDR3 sequences listed, about a sixth are singletons. V gene TRBV20-1 combines with J gene TRBJ2-5, with 12 bases that match TRBD2. Sequencing was done on a sample of blood. The sequence was obtained from a woman aged 40 to 50 with Graves' ophthalmopathy. CDR3 in DNA: TGCAGTGCTAGAGATCTGGAACTAGCGGGAGGAGAGACCCAGTACTTC. This translates into CSARDLELAGGETQYF.